This T cell receptor (beta chain) was captured in a study of shared clonotypes between healthy human individuals. Template for every sorted-subset replicate PCR totaled 150 to 250 ng DNA, 25,000 to 35,000 T cell genomes. The table came from immunoSEQ multiplex PCR; TCRdb's copy has only in-frame clones and leaves some out. Of a few hundred thousand clones detected, approximately 97% appear once; the ten largest clones hold roughly 0.05%. Trimming removed 0 bases at V and 3 bases at J, with 2 bases between. The germline V gene has CDR1 SGHNT and CDR2 YYREEE (reference sequence). The CDR3 sequence is 12 residues long.

Sequenced: naive CD4+ T cells sorted from blood. Described subset: CD45RA+ positively selected. The J gene is TRBJ2-3, the V gene TRBV5-4, with no clear D. The receptor was derived from a woman aged 30 to 39 in good health. The CDR3 DNA is TGTGCCAGCAGCTTGGAGACAGATACGCAGTATTTT. Encoded protein: CASSLETDTQYF.